A selection of T cell receptor beta chains follows, all from one sample in a study of response to subunit inactivated influenza vaccine. In TCRdb, the RT-PCR reads were re-called with MiXCR into one record per CDR3 protein. The sample holds around 600,000 distinct CDR3 sequences, 11% seen once. The sample was also reused in another study, on T cells expressing NK-cell markers.

The sample in question was PBMCs from blood, obtained on the day of vaccination. The source is a man aged 50 or older who received an inactivated influenza vaccine. CDR3s include the opening cysteine and the closing phenylalanine or tryptophan. A D gene is named only where the DNA matches it firmly. Size is omitted from some rows. Given values are once, few, many or a class for expanded clones.

clone_size d_call j_call v_call cdr3_aa cdr3_nt
few . TRBJ1-6 TRBV20-1 CSARRGSSPLHF TGCAGTGCTAGGAGGGGGTCTTCACCCCTCCACTTT
many . TRBJ2-4 TRBV11-2 CASSLDGGTFSPLIVNIQYF TGTGCCAGCAGCTTAGATGGGGGGACATTTAGCCCCTTAATCGTCAACATTCAGTACTTC
. TRBD1 TRBJ2-1 TRBV5-1 CASSAGQGDEQFF TGCGCCAGCAGCGCTGGACAGGGGGATGAGCAGTTCTTC
. TRBD2 TRBJ2-1 TRBV5-6 CASSLMGLAINEQFF TGTGCCAGCAGCTTAATGGGACTAGCGATCAATGAGCAGTTCTTC
. . TRBJ2-7 TRBV15 CATSRDRLYEQYF TGTGCCACCAGCAGAGATAGGCTTTACGAGCAGTACTTC
. TRBD2 TRBJ2-3 TRBV28 CASSLLTAGAGTDTQYF TGTGCCAGCAGTTTATTGACAGCGGGAGCCGGCACAGATACGCAGTATTTT
many TRBD1 TRBJ1-4 TRBV4-1 CASSQASGTENEKLFF TGCGCCAGCAGCCAAGCTTCCGGGACAGAAAATGAAAAACTGTTTTTT
. TRBD2 TRBJ2-7 TRBV6-5 CASSYFGTSDPYEQYF TGTGCCAGCAGTTACTTTGGGACTAGCGACCCCTACGAGCAGTACTTC
few . TRBJ2-5 TRBV27 CARRGETQYF TGTGCCAGAAGGGGTGAGACCCAGTACTTC
few . TRBJ1-5 TRBV7-2 CASSHRVGQGQPQHF TGTGCCAGCAGCCACCGGGTCGGGCAGGGGCAGCCCCAGCATTTT
many TRBD1 TRBJ2-3 TRBV12-3/TRBV12-4 CASSTYTTGSGDTQYF TGTGCCAGCAGTACCTATACGACAGGGTCCGGAGATACGCAGTATTTT
few . TRBJ1-5 TRBV12-3/TRBV12-4 CASSLGGFEPQHF TGTGCCAGCAGTTTAGGAGGGTTTGAGCCCCAGCATTTT
few TRBD2 TRBJ2-3 TRBV5-1 CASSISTAGEDTQYF TGCGCCAGCAGCATATCGACAGCGGGAGAAGATACGCAGTATTTT
few . TRBJ2-1 TRBV27 CASSLLVRNYNEQFF TGTGCCAGCAGTTTACTTGTCAGAAACTACAATGAGCAGTTCTTC
. TRBD1 TRBJ2-5 TRBV7-9 CASSPDRSKRETQYF TGTGCCAGCAGCCCGGACAGGTCCAAGAGGGAGACCCAGTACTTC